This record looks at one T cell receptor (beta chain) sequence and its context. Its antigen remains unidentified. It was with a sample-barcoded 5' primer and a J-beta primer mix that a second PCR of roughly 7 to 12 cycles was run. From the 5' RACE reads, TCRdb called clonotypes with MiXCR, one entry per CDR3 protein. The sample records approximately 850,000 distinct CDR3 sequences, 40% to 50% being singletons. This sample is part of a study of blood T cells in healthy people across ages. General observations from the study: Greater diversity and more naive CD4+ cells were seen in long-lived donors than in aged donors.

CDR1 and CDR2 from the germline V gene are SGHDT and YYEEEE. This CDR3 has 17 amino acids. V was pared by 4 bases and J by 4 bases, with 14 bases of the junction left unmatched. Sequencing used blood. This chain links TRBV5-6 with TRBJ2-1, with 7 nucleotides matching TRBD2. This sequence was found in a man aged 60-69 years in good health. The CDR3 nucleotides read TGTGCCAGCAGCCAGAACCTAGGACTAGGGAGGTACAATGAGCAGTTCTTC. Translating it yields CASSQNLGLGRYNEQFF.